The 32 T cell receptor beta chains presented below share a single source sample, sequenced in a study of T cell responses to AZD1222 COVID-19 vaccine. The assay was immunoSEQ multiplex PCR, and TCRdb's table has in-frame clones only and misses some. The table shows more than 110,000 clones, with more than 85% occurring only once. Source: peripheral blood, taken 28 days after the second AZD1222 dose. These receptors were taken from an adult who received the AZD1222 COVID-19 vaccine.

This clone was found once. This chain uses TRBV2 with TRBJ1-1; 12 bases align to TRBD1. V trimming: 7 bases; J trimming: 1 base; junction bases outside the gene matches: 13. Germline V gene lookup returns CDR1 SNHLY and CDR2 FYNNEI. CDR3 size: 18 residues. CDR3 coding DNA: TGTGCCAGCAAAAGGCGGGCGGGGACAGGGGGCCGGAACACTGAAGCTTTCTTT. Translating gives CASKRRAGTGGRNTEAFF. The complete variable domain, with remaining parts taken from reference TRBV2 and TRBJ1-1, reads EPEVTQTPSHQVTQMGQEVILRCVPISNHLYFYWYRQILGQKVEFLVSFYNNEISEKSEIFDDQFSVERPDGSNFTLKIRSTKLEDSAMYFCASKRRAGTGGRNTEAFFGQGTRLTVV.

This chain connects TRBV28 to TRBJ2-5, with 7 nucleotides matching TRBD1. The V gene's germline CDR1 is MDHEN and CDR2 SYDVKM. Trimming cost V 3 bases and J 5 bases; bases outside gene matches: 6. The CDR3 contains 14 residues. CDR3 bases: TGTGCCAGCAGTTTGCCGGACAGGCTGGAGACCCAGTACTTC. Amino acid sequence: CASSLPDRLETQYF.

This chain uses TRBV19 with TRBJ2-7; D not certain. The germline V gene encodes CDR1 LNHDA and CDR2 SQIVND (reference sequence). Trimming took off 6 bases at V and 3 bases at J, with 18 bases between the two ends. The CDR3 is made up of 15 amino acids. CDR3 residues: CASRAGVPPNYEQYF. CDR3 sequence (DNA): TGTGCCAGTAGGGCTGGGGTCCCCCCAAACTACGAGCAGTACTTC.

The chain links TRBV7-8 to TRBJ2-7; 7 positions match TRBD2. This CDR3 has 14 amino acids. V was pared by 3 bases and J by 7 bases, with 9 bases of the junction left unmatched. In germline, CDR1 is SGHVS, CDR2 FQNEAQ. CDR3: CASSFQLGAGEQYF. Written as DNA, the CDR3 is TGTGCCAGCAGCTTTCAATTGGGAGCGGGAGAGCAGTACTTC.

V is TRBV7-9 and J is TRBJ1-1; possibly TRBD1 for D (6 bases). The ends were cut back, 5 bases at V and 3 bases at J, with 22 bases in the middle. This CDR3 region has 17 residues. From germline, CDR1 is SEHNR and CDR2 FQNEAQ (reference sequence). The DNA of the CDR3 is TGTGCCAGCAGCCTTTTCTCGGGACACACAAGGCACACTGAAGCTTTCTTT. Protein sequence: CASSLFSGHTRHTEAFF.

J is TRBJ1-5 and V is TRBV3-1 (or the pseudogene TRBV3-2); D is perhaps TRBD1 (6 bases). CDR1 and CDR2 (germline): LGHDT, YNNKEL (reference sequence). Trimming took 4 bases from V and 0 from J, leaving 10 bases between them. The CDR3 runs 15 residues. The CDR3 loop is CASSRGQFSNQPQHF. CDR3 DNA sequence: TGTGCCAGCAGCCGCGGACAGTTTAGCAATCAGCCCCAGCATTTT.

The chain employs TRBV19 and TRBJ2-1; D is unresolved. The CDR3 length is 15 residues. The ends were cut back, 9 bases at V and 4 bases at J, with 19 bases in the middle. Per germline, CDR1 LNHDA and CDR2 SQIVND (reference sequence). For the CDR3, the DNA is TGTGCCAGCCCAAGCCCCGCCCCCTATTACAATGAGCAGTTCTTC. It is translated as CASPSPAPYYNEQFF.

This chain joins TRBV19 and TRBJ2-7; D is possibly TRBD1 (6 bases). Germline lookup yields CDR1 LNHDA and CDR2 SQIVND (reference sequence). V lost 6 bases to trimming and J lost 3 bases, with 9 bases between them. This CDR3 contains 12 residues. Here the CDR3 DNA reads TGTGCCAGTAGCCTCAGGGGCTACGAGCAGTACTTC. Protein: CASSLRGYEQYF.

The sample holds one count of this clone. V and J are TRBV20-1 and TRBJ1-2; D might be TRBD1 (6 bases). Germline loops: CDR1 DFQATT, CDR2 SNEGSKA (reference sequence). The length of the CDR3 is 11 residues. Trimming left V 7 bases short and J 12 bases short, with 18 bases between. CDR3 coding DNA: TGCAGTGTTAACAGGGTTCTGATCCACACCTTC. Its protein product is CSVNRVLIHTF.

The genes are TRBV19 and TRBJ1-2, with D maybe TRBD1 (5 bases). The CDR3 is made up of 13 amino acids. Germline assignment: CDR1 LNHDA and CDR2 SQIVND (reference sequence). Trimming left V 5 bases short and J 8 bases short, with 15 bases between. DNA for the CDR3: TGTGCCAGTAGTGTTCAGGGAGGGGAAGGCTACACCTTC. Its protein is CASSVQGGEGYTF.

The chain carries TRBV6-6 and TRBJ2-3; D is ambiguous. Trimming shortened V by 3 bases and J by 2 bases, and 12 bases separated the two germline ends. This CDR3 is built from 15 residues. CDR1 is MNHNY and CDR2 is SVGAGI in the germline V gene (reference sequence). CDR3 in amino acids: CASSYSGDPTDTQYF. Here the CDR3 DNA reads TGTGCCAGCAGTTATAGTGGGGATCCCACAGATACGCAGTATTTT.

V is TRBV4-1 and J is TRBJ1-2; maybe TRBD1 (5 bases). Trimming removed 0 bases from V and 3 bases from J, with 5 bases in between. CDR3 length equals 13 residues. Germline V gene sequence: CDR1 MGHRA, CDR2 YSYEKL. CDR3 residues: CASSQEGDYGYTF. The DNA of the CDR3 is TGCGCCAGCAGCCAAGAAGGGGACTATGGCTACACCTTC.

This rearrangement joins TRBV5-1 to TRBJ2-7; 10 bases line up with TRBD1. CDR1 and CDR2 (germline): SGHRS, YFSETQ. CDR3 length equals 14 residues. Germline trimming cut 2 bases from V and 7 bases from J; bases unmatched to any gene: 6. CDR3 protein: CASSFGQGGGEQYF. The CDR3 DNA is TGCGCCAGCAGCTTTGGACAGGGGGGGGGAGAGCAGTACTTC. The full variable domain, completed using reference TRBV5-1 and TRBJ2-7, is KAGVTQTPRYLIKTRGQQVTLSCSPISGHRSVSWYQQTPGQGLQFLFEYFSETQRNKGNFPGRFSGRQFSNSRSEMNVSTLELGDSALYLCASSFGQGGGEQYFGPGTRLTVT.

The V gene is TRBV11-2, the J gene TRBJ2-7; TRBD2 agrees at 13 bases. The CDR3 has 16 residues. After removal of 3 bases from V and 3 bases from J, the junction contained 5 bases not matched to a gene. Germline CDR1 and CDR2: SGHAT and FQNNGV. The CDR3 DNA sequence: TGTGCCAGCAGCTTCGGGACTAGCGGGAATTACTACGAGCAGTACTTC. Protein sequence: CASSFGTSGNYYEQYF.

The chain couples TRBV25-1 to TRBJ2-4; D unclear. The length of the CDR3 is 17 residues. Trimming cost V 1 base and J 0 bases, with 13 bases left between them. Looked up from germline, CDR1 is MGHDK and CDR2 is SYGVNS. CDR3 sequence (DNA): TGTGCCAGCAGTGAATTTTCCCGACACTTAGCCAAAAACATTCAGTACTTC. This gives the protein CASSEFSRHLAKNIQYF.

The chain has TRBV11-2 and TRBJ1-4; D might be TRBD1 (6 bases). Germline V gene data show CDR1 as SGHAT and CDR2 as FQNNGV. This CDR3 comprises 15 residues. V dropped 3 bases and J dropped 1 base, with 9 bases sitting between them. In DNA form, the CDR3 reads TGTGCCAGCAGCTTCACAGGGATAACTAATGAAAAACTGTTTTTT. Translation: CASSFTGITNEKLFF.

The chain uses TRBV11-2 and TRBJ2-3; D is perhaps TRBD1 or TRBD2 (5 bases each). CDR1 is SGHAT and CDR2 is FQNNGV in the germline V gene. The length of the CDR3 is 16 residues. V shed 3 bases and J shed 0 bases, with 13 bases lying between them. The CDR3 region has the DNA TGTGCCAGCAGCTTCGGGACCGCTTTTAGCACAGATACGCAGTATTTT. Encoded protein: CASSFGTAFSTDTQYF.

V is TRBV6-2 or TRBV6-3 and J is TRBJ1-1; D gene uncertain. The CDR3 covers 13 residues. In germline, CDR1 is MNHEY, CDR2 SVGEGT. The V and J ends lost 2 bases and 3 bases respectively, with 7 bases between them. CDR3 sequence: CASSYEPYTEAFF. The CDR3 DNA is TGTGCCAGCAGTTACGAGCCTTACACTGAAGCTTTCTTT.

This clone was recorded once. The chain recombines TRBV2 with TRBJ1-5, with D perhaps TRBD1 (6 bases). CDR1 SNHLY and CDR2 FYNNEI come from the germline V gene. This CDR3 is built from 16 residues. V lost 5 bases to trimming and J lost 1 base, with 15 bases between them. CDR3 region: CASSYGGPESNQPQHF. As DNA, the CDR3 is TGTGCCAGCAGTTATGGGGGGCCCGAAAGCAATCAGCCCCAGCATTTT.

V is TRBV10-3 and J is TRBJ2-1, with 8 bases identical to TRBD1. This CDR3 has 11 residues. Germline V CDR1 and CDR2: ENHRY, SYGVKD. CDR3: CALDRANEQFF. CDR3 in DNA: TGTGCACTGGACAGGGCCAATGAGCAGTTCTTC.

The V and J genes are TRBV30 and TRBJ2-2; D call uncertain. This CDR3 contains 15 residues. Germline-derived CDR1 and CDR2 are GTSNPN and SVGIG (reference sequence). Trimming took 0 bases from V and 1 from J, leaving 9 bases between them. CDR3 loop: CAWSVSRLNTGELFF. DNA for the CDR3: TGTGCCTGGAGTGTATCCAGGCTGAACACCGGGGAGCTGTTTTTT. Full variable domain (remainder filled in from reference TRBV30 and TRBJ2-2): SQTIHQWPATLVQPVGSPLSLECTVEGTSNPNLYWYRQAAGRGLQLLFYSVGIGQISSEVPQNLSASRPQDRQFILSSKKLLLSDSGFYLCAWSVSRLNTGELFFGEGSRLTVL.

This sequence joins TRBV7-9 and TRBJ1-1; 8 bases map to TRBD1. The germline V gene encodes CDR1 SEHNR and CDR2 FQNEAQ (reference sequence). J lost 2 bases, V lost 5 bases, and 4 bases had no gene match. The CDR3 has 14 residues. DNA for the CDR3: TGTGCCAGCAGCGTACAGGGGGAAAACACTGAAGCTTTCTTT. Its translation: CASSVQGENTEAFF.

The chain uses TRBV6-5 and TRBJ1-1, with a possible D match to TRBD1 (5 bases). V lost 6 bases and J 4 bases, leaving 15 bases between the germline ends. Looked up from germline, CDR1 is MNHEY and CDR2 is SVGAGI. The CDR3 runs to 14 residues. The CDR3 sequence is CASRPGGLITEAFF. The CDR3 nucleotides are TGTGCCAGCAGACCGGGGGGTTTGATCACTGAAGCTTTCTTT.

The chain is built from TRBV9 and TRBJ1-4; D remains unclear. The CDR3 extends over 15 amino acids. The V end lost 3 bases, the J end lost 7 bases, and 16 bases lay between the germline ends. Germline CDR1 reads SGDLS; CDR2 reads YYNGEE. CDR3 loop: CASSGATPGGEKLFF. In DNA form, the CDR3 reads TGTGCCAGCAGCGGAGCGACCCCCGGCGGTGAAAAACTGTTTTTT.

The chain couples TRBV7-9 to TRBJ1-1; D is perhaps TRBD1 (5 bases). Per germline, CDR1 SEHNR and CDR2 FQNEAQ (reference sequence). This CDR3 region has 13 residues. The V end lost 2 bases, the J end lost 4 bases, and 8 bases lay between the germline ends. The CDR3 sequence is CASSLKGTTEAFF. CDR3 coding DNA: TGTGCCAGCAGCTTAAAGGGGACCACTGAAGCTTTCTTT.

V is TRBV27 and J is TRBJ1-2; D perhaps matches TRBD1 (6 bases). Germline assignment: CDR1 MNHEY and CDR2 SMNVEV (reference sequence). CDR3 size: 14 residues. Trimming pared 5 bases from V and 0 bases from J, leaving 10 bases between. The CDR3: CASSVGQSNYGYTF. CDR3 nucleotide sequence: TGTGCCAGCAGTGTCGGACAGTCTAACTATGGCTACACCTTC.

This chain joins TRBV20-1 and TRBJ1-5; D not resolved. Germline values: CDR1 DFQATT, CDR2 SNEGSKA (reference sequence). The germline V and J ends were trimmed by 3 bases and 0 bases, with 9 bases remaining between them. There are 14 residues in the CDR3. Here the CDR3 reads CSASLSYSNQPQHF. The CDR3, as DNA: TGCAGTGCTAGTCTGAGTTATAGCAATCAGCCCCAGCATTTT.

This clone was counted between two and nine times. This chain uses TRBV6-5 with TRBJ1-2; no firm D call. The CDR3 has 13 amino acids. Trimming removed 2 bases at V and 7 bases at J, with 11 bases between. The V gene's germline CDR1 is MNHEY and CDR2 SVGAGI. The CDR3 nucleotides read TGTGCCAGCAGTTACGGCAGCCTAGGTGGCTACACCTTC. It specifies CASSYGSLGGYTF.

This chain connects TRBV18 to TRBJ1-1; no clear D. V lost 2 bases and J 4 bases, leaving 20 bases between the germline ends. From germline, CDR1 is KGHSH and CDR2 LQKENI. The CDR3 is 17 amino acids. CDR3 sequence reads: CASSPSDGWRGGTEAFF. The DNA of the CDR3 is TGTGCCAGCTCACCAAGCGACGGCTGGCGGGGTGGCACTGAAGCTTTCTTT.

The chain employs TRBV7-2 and TRBJ2-1; D might be TRBD1 (5 bases). The CDR3 is 14 residues long. The germline V and J ends were trimmed by 2 bases and 6 bases, with 11 bases remaining between them. The germline V gene encodes CDR1 SGHTA and CDR2 FQGNSA. The chain's CDR3 is CASSLQGIGNEQFF. For the CDR3, the DNA is TGTGCCAGCAGCTTACAGGGCATCGGCAATGAGCAGTTCTTC.

CDR3 protein: CASSQGMGGANTEAFF. Here the CDR3 DNA reads TGTGCCAGCAGCCAAGGTATGGGAGGGGCGAACACTGAAGCTTTCTTT. The gene calls are TRBV3-1 (or the pseudogene TRBV3-2) and TRBJ1-1, with D perhaps matching TRBD1 (5 bases). V lost 1 base to trimming and J lost 1 base, with 13 bases between them. The CDR3 has 16 residues. CDR1 and CDR2 (germline): LGHDT, YNNKEL (reference sequence).

This chain uses TRBV5-1 with TRBJ2-3, with D possibly matching TRBD2 (5 bases). This CDR3 comprises 14 residues. V was pared by 0 bases and J by 3 bases, with 8 bases between. Germline V gene lookup returns CDR1 SGHRS and CDR2 YFSETQ. CDR3: CASSLVLATDTQYF. The CDR3 DNA is TGCGCCAGCAGCTTGGTCCTAGCAACAGATACGCAGTATTTT. The variable domain in full, completed from reference TRBV5-1 and TRBJ2-3, reads KAGVTQTPRYLIKTRGQQVTLSCSPISGHRSVSWYQQTPGQGLQFLFEYFSETQRNKGNFPGRFSGRQFSNSRSEMNVSTLELGDSALYLCASSLVLATDTQYFGPGTRLTVL.